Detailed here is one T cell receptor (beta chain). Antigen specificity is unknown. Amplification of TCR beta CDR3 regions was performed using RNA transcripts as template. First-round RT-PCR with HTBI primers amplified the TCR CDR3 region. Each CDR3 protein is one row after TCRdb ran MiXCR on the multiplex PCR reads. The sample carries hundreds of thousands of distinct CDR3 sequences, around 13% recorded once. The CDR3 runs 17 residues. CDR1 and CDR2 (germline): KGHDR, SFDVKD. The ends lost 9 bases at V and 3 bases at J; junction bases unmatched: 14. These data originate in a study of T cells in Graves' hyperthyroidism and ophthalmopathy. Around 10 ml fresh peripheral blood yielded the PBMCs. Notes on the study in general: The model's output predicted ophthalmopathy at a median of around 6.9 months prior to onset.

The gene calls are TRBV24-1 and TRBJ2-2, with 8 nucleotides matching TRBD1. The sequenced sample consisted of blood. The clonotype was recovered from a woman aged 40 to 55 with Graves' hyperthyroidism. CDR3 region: CATLGDRQTRDTGELFF. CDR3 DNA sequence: TGTGCCACCTTGGGGGACAGGCAAACCCGAGACACCGGGGAGCTGTTTTTT.